This T cell receptor (beta chain) was captured by sequencing in a study of CD4 T cells in relation to SARS-CoV-2 and coronaviruses. As for this clone: The antigen is unknown.

Unexposed donor CD4+ T cells date from about 2011-2019, before the COVID-19 pandemic. After roughly ten days of culture, CD4+ T cells were isolated. Clones were sequenced by immunoSEQ multiplex PCR, and TCRdb holds only the in-frame ones, with some missing. In the table there are nearly 25,000 clones, around 67% of which are singletons. The germline V and J ends were trimmed by 2 bases and 6 bases, with 10 bases remaining between them. The CDR3 consists of 13 residues. CDR1 WNHNN and CDR2 SYGVQD come from the germline V gene (reference sequence). V is TRBV10-1 and J is TRBJ1-1, with D unresolved. Sequencing used CD4+ T cells from PBMCs, cultured in vitro. This receptor was taken from a human donor in good health. The CDR3 DNA reads TGCGCCAGCAGTGAGAGCATGGACTCTGAAGCTTTCTTT. Protein sequence: CASSESMDSEAFF.